In this sample, the clone carrying this TCR beta chain turned up a few times. No antigen is known for it. These data originate in a study of a mutant IDH1 vaccine in newly diagnosed glioma. Study-level information: Visit V13 took place at week 47, and visit V12 happened at week 35.

TCRdb's copy holds only in-frame clones and misses some; the assay was immunoSEQ multiplex PCR. Of around 50,000 clones listed, approximately 80% are singletons. The V end lost 5 bases, the J end lost 4 bases, and 12 bases lay between the germline ends. The CDR3 length is 15 residues. The germline CDR1 and CDR2 sequences are MNHNS and SASEGT. Time point of the sample: week 35, safety follow-up. Doses consisted of 300 ug of mutant IDH1 20-mer peptide each, paired with topical imiquimod. Here the sequenced sample was PBMCs, taken from a glioma patient whose treatment included an IDH1 peptide vaccine. The rearrangement uses TRBV6-1 and TRBJ2-6; a possible D gene is TRBD1 (6 bases). This receptor was identified in a man between 40 and 49 years old with glioma. The CDR3 loop reads CASSNRESGANVLTF. The DNA of the CDR3 is TGTGCCAGCAGTAACAGGGAATCCGGGGCCAACGTCCTGACTTTC.